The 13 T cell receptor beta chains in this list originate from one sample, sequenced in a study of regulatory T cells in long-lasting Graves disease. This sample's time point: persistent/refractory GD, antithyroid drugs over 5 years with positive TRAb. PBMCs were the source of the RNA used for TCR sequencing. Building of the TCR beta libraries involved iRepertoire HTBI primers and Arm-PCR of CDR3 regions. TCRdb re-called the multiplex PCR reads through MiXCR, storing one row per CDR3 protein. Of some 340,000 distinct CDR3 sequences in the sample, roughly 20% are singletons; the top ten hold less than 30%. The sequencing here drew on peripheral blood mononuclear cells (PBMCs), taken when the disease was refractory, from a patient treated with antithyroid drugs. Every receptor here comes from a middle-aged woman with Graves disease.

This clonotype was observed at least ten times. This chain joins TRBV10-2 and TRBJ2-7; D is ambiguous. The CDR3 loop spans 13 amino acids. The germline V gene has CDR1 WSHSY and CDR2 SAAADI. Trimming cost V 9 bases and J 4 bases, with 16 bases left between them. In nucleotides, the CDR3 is TGCGCCAGTCGGGTCAATAATGGATACGAGCAGTACTTC. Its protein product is CASRVNNGYEQYF.

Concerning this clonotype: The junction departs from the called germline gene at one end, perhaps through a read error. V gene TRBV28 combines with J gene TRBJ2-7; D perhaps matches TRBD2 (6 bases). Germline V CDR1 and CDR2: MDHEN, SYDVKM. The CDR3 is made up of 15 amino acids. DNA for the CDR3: TGCGCCAGCAGCCAGACGAAGACTAGTGGGGACGAGCAGTACTTC. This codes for CASSQTKTSGDEQYF.

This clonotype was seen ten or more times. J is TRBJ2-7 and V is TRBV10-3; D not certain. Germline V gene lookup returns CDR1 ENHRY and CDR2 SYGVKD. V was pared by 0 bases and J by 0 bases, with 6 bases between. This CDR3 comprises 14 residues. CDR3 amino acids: CAISESGLSYEQYF. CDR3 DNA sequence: TGTGCCATCAGTGAGTCGGGCCTCTCCTACGAGCAGTACTTC.

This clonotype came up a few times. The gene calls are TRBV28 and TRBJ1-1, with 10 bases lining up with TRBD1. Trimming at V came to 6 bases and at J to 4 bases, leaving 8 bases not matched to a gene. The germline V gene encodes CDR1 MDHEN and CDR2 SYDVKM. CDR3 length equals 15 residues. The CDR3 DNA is TGTGCCAGCAGCTGGACAGGGGGATACGGCACTGAAGCTTTCTTT. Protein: CASSWTGGYGTEAFF.

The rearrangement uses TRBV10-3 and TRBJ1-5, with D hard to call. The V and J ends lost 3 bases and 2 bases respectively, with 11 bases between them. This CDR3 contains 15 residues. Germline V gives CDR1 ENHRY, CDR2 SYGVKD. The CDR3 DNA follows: TGTGCCATCAGTGAAAAACCTCTTGGCAATCAGCCCCAGCATTTT. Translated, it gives CAISEKPLGNQPQHF.

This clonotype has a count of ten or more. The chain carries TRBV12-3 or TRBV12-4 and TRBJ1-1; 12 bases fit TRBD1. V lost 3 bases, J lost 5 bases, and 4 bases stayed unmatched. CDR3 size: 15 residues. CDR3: CASSFRDRGQTEAFF. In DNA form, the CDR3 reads TGTGCCAGCAGTTTCCGGGACAGGGGGCAGACTGAAGCTTTCTTT.

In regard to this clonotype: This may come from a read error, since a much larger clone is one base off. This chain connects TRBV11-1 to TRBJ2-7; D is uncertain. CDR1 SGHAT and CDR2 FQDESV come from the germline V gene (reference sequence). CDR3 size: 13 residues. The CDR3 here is CASSYSEAYGQYF. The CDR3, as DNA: TGTGCCAGCAGCTATTCAGAAGCCTACGGGCAGTACTTC.

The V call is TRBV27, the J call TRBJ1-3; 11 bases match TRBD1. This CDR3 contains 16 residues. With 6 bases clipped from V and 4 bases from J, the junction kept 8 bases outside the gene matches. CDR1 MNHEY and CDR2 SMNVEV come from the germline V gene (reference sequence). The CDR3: CASRTGTGGSGNTIYF. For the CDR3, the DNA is TGTGCCAGCAGAACCGGGACAGGGGGTTCCGGAAACACCATATATTTT.

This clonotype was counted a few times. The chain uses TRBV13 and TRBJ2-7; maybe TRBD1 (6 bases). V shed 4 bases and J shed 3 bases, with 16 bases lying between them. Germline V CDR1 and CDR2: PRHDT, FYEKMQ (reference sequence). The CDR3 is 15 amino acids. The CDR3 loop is CASSSKQGVGYEQYF. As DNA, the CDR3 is TGTGCCAGCAGCTCCAAACAGGGAGTGGGCTACGAGCAGTACTTC.

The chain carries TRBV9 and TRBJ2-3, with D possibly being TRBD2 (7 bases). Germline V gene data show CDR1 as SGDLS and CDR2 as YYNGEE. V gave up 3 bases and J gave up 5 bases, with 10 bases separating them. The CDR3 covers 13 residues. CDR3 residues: CASSGGGGDTQYF. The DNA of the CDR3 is TGTGCCAGCAGCGGGGGAGGGGGAGATACGCAGTATTTT.

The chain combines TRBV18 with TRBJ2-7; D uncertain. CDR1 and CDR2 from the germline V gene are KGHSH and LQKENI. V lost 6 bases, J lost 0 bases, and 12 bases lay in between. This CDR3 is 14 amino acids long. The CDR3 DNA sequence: TGTGCCAGCTCCCCTATTAGCCACTCCTACGAGCAGTACTTC. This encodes CASSPISHSYEQYF.

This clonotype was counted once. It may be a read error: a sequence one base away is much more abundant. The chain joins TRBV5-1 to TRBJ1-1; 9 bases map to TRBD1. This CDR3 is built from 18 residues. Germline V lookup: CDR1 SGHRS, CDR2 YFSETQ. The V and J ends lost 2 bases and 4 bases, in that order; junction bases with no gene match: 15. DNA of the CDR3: TGCGCCAGCAGCTTTCGACAGGGGGGAAGCATAAGGGGCACTGAAGCTTTCTTT. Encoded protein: CASSFRQGGSIRGTEAFF. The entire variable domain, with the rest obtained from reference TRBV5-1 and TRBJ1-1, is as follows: KAGVTQTPRYLIKTRGQQVTLSCSPISGHRSVSWYQQTPGQGLQFLFEYFSETQRNKGNFPGRFSGRQFSNSRSEMNVSTLELGDSALYLCASSFRQGGSIRGTEAFFGQGTRLTVV.

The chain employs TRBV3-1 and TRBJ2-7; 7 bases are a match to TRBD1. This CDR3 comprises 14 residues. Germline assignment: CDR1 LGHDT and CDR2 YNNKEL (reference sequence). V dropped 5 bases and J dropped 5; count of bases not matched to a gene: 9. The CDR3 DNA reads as TGTGCCAGCAGCTCTTACAGGGGAGCCAACGAGCAGTACTTC. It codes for CASSSYRGANEQYF.